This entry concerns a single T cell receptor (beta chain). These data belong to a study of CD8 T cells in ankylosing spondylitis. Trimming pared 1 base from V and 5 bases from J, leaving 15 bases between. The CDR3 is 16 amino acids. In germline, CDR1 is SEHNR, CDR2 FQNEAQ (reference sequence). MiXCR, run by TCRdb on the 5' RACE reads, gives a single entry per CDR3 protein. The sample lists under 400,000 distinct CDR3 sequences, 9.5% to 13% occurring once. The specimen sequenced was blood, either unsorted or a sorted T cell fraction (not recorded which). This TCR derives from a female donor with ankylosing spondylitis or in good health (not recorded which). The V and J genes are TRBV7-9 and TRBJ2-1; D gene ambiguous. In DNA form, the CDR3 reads TGTGCCAGCAGCTTAGGGTCGTGGCGGACCAACAATGAGCAGTTCTTC. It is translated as CASSLGSWRTNNEQFF.